These 13 T cell receptor beta chains originate from one sample sequenced in a study of cytomegalovirus exposure and HLA in healthy donors. The PCR had 60 Vbeta and 13 Jbeta primers. The data were produced by immunoSEQ multiplex PCR, yet TCRdb's version contains in-frame clones alone and is incomplete. The sample consists of roughly 160,000 clones, 65% to 80% of them appearing once. Source material: PBMCs. The receptors here all came from a woman in her twenties or thirties in good health and CMV-seronegative.

The chain carries TRBV2 and TRBJ2-7, with D tentatively TRBD1 (5 bases). Germline CDR1 and CDR2: SNHLY and FYNNEI. The CDR3 spans 15 residues. V was trimmed by 7 bases and J by 3 bases, leaving 19 bases between them. CDR3 in DNA: TGTGCCAGCACCTCGGACACGAACAGACACTACGAGCAGTACTTC. Its translation is CASTSDTNRHYEQYF.

This clone was detected only a few times. The V and J genes are TRBV10-3 and TRBJ1-1; 7 bases are a match to TRBD1. Trimming at V came to 4 bases and at J to 3 bases, leaving 2 bases not matched to a gene. The CDR3 is 13 residues long. The germline V gene encodes CDR1 ENHRY and CDR2 SYGVKD. The CDR3 DNA is TGTGCCATCAGTGCTCAGGGGGACACTGAAGCTTTCTTT. The encoded protein is CAISAQGDTEAFF.

The V call is TRBV6-6, the J call TRBJ1-3; a weak D match, TRBD1 (5 bases). V was pared by 4 bases and J by 0 bases, with 13 bases between. From germline, CDR1 is MNHNY and CDR2 SVGAGI (reference sequence). This CDR3 is built from 16 residues. The chain's CDR3 is CASSLGPPTSGNTIYF. The CDR3, as DNA: TGTGCCAGCAGTTTGGGGCCGCCAACCTCTGGAAACACCATATATTTT.

J is TRBJ2-7 and V is TRBV29-1; tentative D call: TRBD2 (6 bases). Per germline, CDR1 SQVTM and CDR2 ANQGSEA. V was clipped by 2 bases and J by 7 bases, with 9 bases between them. The CDR3 spans 11 residues. The CDR3 sequence: CSVETGGEQYF. In DNA form, the CDR3 reads TGCAGCGTTGAAACCGGAGGGGAGCAGTACTTC.

This clone has more than one count but fewer than ten. The genes are TRBV30 and TRBJ2-1; the D is unclear. This CDR3 contains 11 residues. Germline CDR1 GTSNPN, CDR2 SVGIG (reference sequence). Trimming removed 0 bases from V and 10 bases from J, with 7 bases in between. The CDR3 protein is CAWSVNREQFF. In DNA form, the CDR3 reads TGTGCCTGGAGTGTAAACAGAGAGCAGTTCTTC. The full variable domain, its missing parts supplied by reference TRBV30 and TRBJ2-1, is SQTIHQWPATLVQPVGSPLSLECTVEGTSNPNLYWYRQAAGRGLQLLFYSVGIGQISSEVPQNLSASRPQDRQFILSSKKLLLSDSGFYLCAWSVNREQFFGPGTRLTVL.

About this clone: An end of the junction differs from the germline gene, which may be a read error. The chain links TRBV7-9 to TRBJ2-2; D remains ambiguous. Germline-derived CDR1 and CDR2 are SEHNR and FQNEAQ (reference sequence). This CDR3 spans 16 amino acids. The CDR3 nucleotides read TGTTCCAGCAGCTTTGCGCTCGCGGTGAACACCGGGGAGCTGTTTTTT. This codes for CSSSFALAVNTGELFF.

With regard to this clone: One junction end does not reproduce the germline sequence, and a read error may be involved. The genes are TRBV5-6 and TRBJ1-2; 9 nucleotides align to TRBD1. This CDR3 has 13 residues. CDR1 is SGHDT, CDR2 YYEEEE, per germline. The CDR3: CASSTQGAYGYPF. The CDR3 bases are TGTGCCAGCAGCACACAGGGGGCGTATGGCTACCCCTTC.

The chain employs TRBV28 and TRBJ2-1, with D maybe TRBD1 (5 bases). Germline V CDR1 and CDR2: MDHEN, SYDVKM. The CDR3 has 15 amino acids. The ends were cut back, 1 base at V and 5 bases at J, with 12 bases in the middle. The CDR3 sequence is CASSLLVRGNNEQFF. The CDR3 DNA reads as TGTGCCAGCAGTTTATTAGTTAGGGGAAACAATGAGCAGTTCTTC. Supplemented by reference TRBV28 and TRBJ2-1, the full variable domain reads DVKVTQSSRYLVKRTGEKVFLECVQDMDHENMFWYRQDPGLGLRLIYFSYDVKMKEKGDIPEGYSVSREKKERFSLILESASTNQTSMYLCASSLLVRGNNEQFFGPGTRLTVL.

This clone was detected a few times. The chain uses TRBV5-1 and TRBJ1-1; tentatively, D is TRBD1 (5 bases). The length of the CDR3 is 15 residues. V lost 4 bases and J lost 8, with 21 bases in between. Per germline, CDR1 SGHRS and CDR2 YFSETQ. The CDR3 sequence: CASSRIILSTGEAFF. CDR3 coding DNA: TGCGCCAGCAGCCGAATAATACTTTCCACAGGAGAAGCTTTCTTT.

V gene TRBV4-3 combines with J gene TRBJ2-1; 9 bases match TRBD1. Germline assignment: CDR1 LGHNA and CDR2 YSLEER. The CDR3 runs to 17 residues. J lost 7 bases, V lost 1 base, and 11 bases had no gene match. The DNA of the CDR3 is TGCGCCAGCAGCCAAGGCAGTAACAGGGGGCATGGGAATGAGCAGTTCTTC. As protein: CASSQGSNRGHGNEQFF.

This clone was seen a few times. This chain links TRBV7-3 with TRBJ2-1; 13 nucleotides line up with TRBD2. V gave up 5 bases and J gave up 3 bases; unmatched junction bases: 16. The germline V gene encodes CDR1 SGHTA and CDR2 FQGTGA. The CDR3 runs 20 residues. The CDR3 DNA sequence: TGTGCCAGCAGCCTGAAGGGGGGACTAGCGGGGTTGTTTGGCTACAATGAGCAGTTCTTC. This sequence encodes CASSLKGGLAGLFGYNEQFF.

This clone was seen only once. This sequence joins TRBV27 and TRBJ2-7; 12 bases line up with TRBD2. Germline trimming cut 6 bases from V and 7 bases from J; bases unmatched to any gene: 7. Germline V gene sequence: CDR1 MNHEY, CDR2 SMNVEV (reference sequence). This CDR3 contains 14 residues. CDR3 region: CASSRLAGVGEQYF. The CDR3 DNA is TGTGCCAGCAGCCGACTAGCGGGAGTGGGGGAGCAGTACTTC.

The chain is built from TRBV19 and TRBJ1-5; no definite D call. The CDR3 loop spans 12 amino acids. The germline V gene encodes CDR1 LNHDA and CDR2 SQIVND (reference sequence). The V gene lost 5 bases and the J gene lost 5 bases, with 7 bases spanning the gap. CDR3: CASSLRDQPQHF. The DNA of the CDR3 is TGTGCCAGTAGTTTGAGGGATCAGCCCCAGCATTTT.